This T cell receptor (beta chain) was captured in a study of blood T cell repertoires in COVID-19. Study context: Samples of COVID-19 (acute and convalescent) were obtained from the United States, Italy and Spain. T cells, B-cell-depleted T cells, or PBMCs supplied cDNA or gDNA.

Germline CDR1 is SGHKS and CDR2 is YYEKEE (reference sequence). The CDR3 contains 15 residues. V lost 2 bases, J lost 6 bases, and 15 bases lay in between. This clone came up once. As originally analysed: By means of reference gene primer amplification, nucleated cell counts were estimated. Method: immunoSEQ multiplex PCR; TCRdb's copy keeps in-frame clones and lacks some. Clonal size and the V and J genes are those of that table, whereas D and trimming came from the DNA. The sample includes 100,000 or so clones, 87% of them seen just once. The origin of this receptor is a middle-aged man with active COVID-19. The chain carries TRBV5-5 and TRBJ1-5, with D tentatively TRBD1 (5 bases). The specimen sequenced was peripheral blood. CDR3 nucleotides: TGTGCCAGCAGCTTTGCAGGTGGGGGAGGTCAGCCCCAGCATTTT. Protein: CASSFAGGGGQPQHF. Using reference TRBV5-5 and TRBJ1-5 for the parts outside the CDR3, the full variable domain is DAGVTQSPTHLIKTRGQQVTLRCSPISGHKSVSWYQQVLGQGPQFIFQYYEKEERGRGNFPDRFSARQFPNYSSELNVNALLLGDSALYLCASSFAGGGGQPQHFGDGTRLSIL.